What follows are 5 T cell receptor beta chains derived from one specimen sequenced in a study of T cell responses to AZD1222 COVID-19 vaccine. The data were produced by immunoSEQ multiplex PCR, yet TCRdb's version contains in-frame clones alone and is incomplete. The sample shows about 160,000 clones, 92% of them seen only once. The source was peripheral blood, collected on day 0 of MenACWY control vaccination. The receptors were sampled from an adult in good health.

The genes are TRBV6-5 and TRBJ2-5, with 7 bases aligning to TRBD1. The germline V gene encodes CDR1 MNHEY and CDR2 SVGAGI. This CDR3 region has 13 residues. V was pared by 6 bases and J by 5 bases, with 6 bases of the junction left unmatched. CDR3 nucleotides: TGTGCCAGCAGATCCGACAGGGTGGAGACCCAGTACTTC. Protein sequence: CASRSDRVETQYF.

The chain carries TRBV25-1 and TRBJ2-5; D assignment may be TRBD1 or TRBD2 (6 bases each). This CDR3 spans 16 amino acids. Trimming removed 2 bases from V and 4 bases from J, with 17 bases in between. Germline V gene data show CDR1 as MGHDK and CDR2 as SYGVNS. The CDR3 sequence is CASSEGNRVGGETQYF. CDR3 DNA: TGTGCCAGCAGTGAAGGGAACAGGGTCGGGGGAGAGACCCAGTACTTC.

The V and J genes are TRBV7-2 and TRBJ2-1; a possible D gene is TRBD2 (6 bases). Germline lookup yields CDR1 SGHTA and CDR2 FQGNSA. V lost 4 bases, J lost 5 bases, and 15 bases lay in between. The CDR3 is 15 residues long. The CDR3 DNA is TGTGCCAGCAGCTACGGAGGCGGGACCGACAATGAGCAGTTCTTC. Its translation: CASSYGGGTDNEQFF.

This rearrangement joins TRBV6-5 to TRBJ2-5, with D possibly matching TRBD1 (6 bases). Trimming took 0 bases from V and 2 from J, leaving 13 bases between them. Germline V gene data show CDR1 as MNHEY and CDR2 as SVGAGI. This CDR3 has 16 residues. Written as DNA, the CDR3 is TGTGCCAGCAGTTACTCTTTCACAGGGCTGCAAGAGACCCAGTACTTC. Translated: CASSYSFTGLQETQYF.

On this clone itself: This specimen includes other DNA sequences encoding the same CDR3. The rearrangement uses TRBV7-2 and TRBJ1-5; D is unresolved. CDR1 and CDR2 (germline): SGHTA, FQGNSA. V was trimmed by 1 base and J by 0 bases, leaving 7 bases between them. The CDR3 has 15 residues. CDR3 loop: CASSLGRGSNQPQHF. The CDR3 DNA is TGTGCCAGCAGCTTAGGGCGGGGTAGCAATCAGCCCCAGCATTTT. Complete variable domain (other parts from reference TRBV7-2 and TRBJ1-5): GAGVSQSPSNKVTEKGKDVELRCDPISGHTALYWYRQSLGQGLEFLIYFQGNSAPDKSGLPSDRFSAERTGGSVSTLTIQRTQQEDSAVYLCASSLGRGSNQPQHFGDGTRLSIL.